This paragraph covers one T cell receptor beta chain sequence. The entry originates in a study of technical replicates of blood from a handful of donors. The protocol was immunoSEQ multiplex PCR, while the TCRdb copy is restricted to in-frame clones and leaves out a portion. The data show tens of thousands of clones, roughly nine tenths seen once. Sequences were obtained from PBMCs. The TCR sequence derives from a human donor in good health. Some clones in this sample may be carry-over from other donors' samples.

Here the CDR3 reads CASTLGVGQITRRDQPQHF. CDR3 sequence (DNA): TGTGCCAGTACCCTAGGTGTGGGACAGATAACACGGCGGGATCAGCCCCAGCATTTT. The chain carries TRBV19 and TRBJ1-5, with 7 bases fitting TRBD1. The CDR3 is 19 residues long. CDR1 and CDR2 from the germline V gene are LNHDA and SQIVND (reference sequence). After removal of 7 bases from V and 5 bases from J, the junction contained 23 bases not matched to a gene.